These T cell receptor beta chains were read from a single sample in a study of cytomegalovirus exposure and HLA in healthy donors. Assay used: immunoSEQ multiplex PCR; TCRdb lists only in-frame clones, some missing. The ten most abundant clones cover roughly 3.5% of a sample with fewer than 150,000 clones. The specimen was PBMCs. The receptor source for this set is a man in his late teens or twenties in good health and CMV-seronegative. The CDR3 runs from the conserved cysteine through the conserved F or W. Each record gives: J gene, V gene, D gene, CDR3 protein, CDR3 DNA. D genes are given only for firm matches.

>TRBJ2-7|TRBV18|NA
CASSPPRDSYEQYF
TGTGCCAGCTCACCCCCCAGGGATTCCTACGAGCAGTACTTC
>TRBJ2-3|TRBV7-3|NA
CASSLTPANTQYF
TGTGCCAGCAGCTTAACTCCCGCGAATACGCAGTATTTT
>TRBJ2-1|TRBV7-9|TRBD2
CASSSDPAGGPLNEQFF
TGTGCCAGCAGCTCCGACCCAGCGGGAGGGCCTCTAAATGAGCAGTTCTTC
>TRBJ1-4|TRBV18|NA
CASSPWGSDEKLFF
TGTGCCAGCTCACCGTGGGGCAGCGATGAAAAACTGTTTTTT
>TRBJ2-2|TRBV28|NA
CASSLDWEANTGELFF
TGTGCCAGCAGTTTGGATTGGGAGGCGAACACCGGGGAGCTGTTTTTT
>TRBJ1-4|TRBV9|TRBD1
CASSVSGTGREKLFF
TGTGCCAGCAGCGTTTCGGGGACAGGGCGGGAAAAACTGTTTTTT
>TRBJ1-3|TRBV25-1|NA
CASTGSGNTIYF
TGTGCCAGTACAGGCTCTGGAAACACCATATATTTT
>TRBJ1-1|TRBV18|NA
CASSPDSFKSNTEAFF
TGTGCCAGCTCACCAGACTCATTCAAGTCGAACACTGAAGCTTTCTTT
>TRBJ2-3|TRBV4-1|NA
CASSQEDYTDTQYF
TGCGCCAGCAGCCAAGAAGACTACACAGATACGCAGTATTTT
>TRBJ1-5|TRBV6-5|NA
CASSSFPNQPQHF
TGTGCCAGCAGCTCCTTCCCCAATCAGCCCCAGCATTTT
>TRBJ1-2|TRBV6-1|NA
CASSERGEGYGYTF
TGTGCCAGCAGTGAGAGAGGGGAGGGCTATGGCTACACCTTC
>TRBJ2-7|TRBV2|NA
CASSPWDYEQYF
TGTGCCAGCAGCCCGTGGGACTACGAGCAGTACTTC
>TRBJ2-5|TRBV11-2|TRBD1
CASSFWTGSGETQYF
TGTGCCAGCAGCTTTTGGACAGGGAGCGGAGAGACCCAGTACTTC
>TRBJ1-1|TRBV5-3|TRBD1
CARSLEGARCDTEAFF
TGTGCCAGAAGCTTGGAGGGGGCACGATGTGACACTGAAGCTTTCTTT
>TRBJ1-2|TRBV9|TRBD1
CASSAWTGWGYTF
TGTGCCAGCAGCGCATGGACAGGGTGGGGCTACACCTTC
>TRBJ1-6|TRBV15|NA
CATAQGVVNSPLHF
TGTGCCACCGCCCAAGGGGTAGTGAATTCACCCCTCCACTTT
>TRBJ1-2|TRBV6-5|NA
CASSSQGRTLNYGYTF
TGTGCCAGCAGTTCACAGGGTCGGACACTTAACTATGGCTACACCTTC
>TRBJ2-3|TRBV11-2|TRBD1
CASSLGQRPSTDTQYF
TGTGCCAGCAGCCTGGGACAGAGGCCAAGCACAGATACGCAGTATTTT
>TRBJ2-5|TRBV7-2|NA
CASSLFVRQETQYF
TGTGCCAGCAGCTTATTCGTGAGACAAGAGACCCAGTACTTC
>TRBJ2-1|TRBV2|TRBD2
CASRRSSREGLYNEQFF
TGTGCCAGCAGGCGGTCGTCCCGGGAGGGCCTATACAATGAGCAGTTCTTC
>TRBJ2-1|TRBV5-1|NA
CASVKGNEQFF
TGCGCCAGCGTTAAGGGGAATGAGCAGTTCTTC
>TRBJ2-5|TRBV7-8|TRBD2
CASSLTLAGYQETQYF
TGTGCCAGCAGCTTAACGCTAGCGGGATACCAAGAGACCCAGTACTTC
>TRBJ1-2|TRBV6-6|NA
CASSYSIGGGFYGYTF
TGTGCCAGCAGTTACTCGATCGGGGGGGGGTTTTATGGCTACACCTTC
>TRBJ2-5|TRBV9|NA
CASSVTDSQGTQYF
TGTGCCAGCAGCGTTACGGACAGCCAGGGGACCCAGTACTTC
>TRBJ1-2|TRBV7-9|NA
CASSRGGAGLNYGYTF
TGTGCCAGCAGCCGAGGCGGGGCAGGCCTTAACTATGGCTACACCTTC
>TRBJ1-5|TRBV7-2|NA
CASSPQAGQPQHF
TGTGCCAGCAGCCCCCAAGCGGGTCAGCCCCAGCATTTT
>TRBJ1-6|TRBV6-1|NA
CASSRTELNSPLHF
TGTGCCAGCAGTCGGACAGAGCTTAATTCACCCCTCCACTTT
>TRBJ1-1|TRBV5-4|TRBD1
CASSLGGTTGATEAFF
TGTGCCAGCAGCTTGGGGGGAACGACAGGGGCCACTGAAGCTTTCTTT
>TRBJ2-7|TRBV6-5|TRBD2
CASSDGRGKYF
TGTGCCAGCAGCGACGGGAGGGGCAAATACTTC
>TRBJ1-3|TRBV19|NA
CASSLQGFSGNTIYF
TGTGCCAGTAGCTTACAGGGTTTCTCTGGAAACACCATATATTTT
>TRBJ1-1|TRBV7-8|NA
CASSLAVRQRTEAFF
TGTGCCAGCAGCTTAGCTGTCCGACAGCGCACTGAAGCTTTCTTT
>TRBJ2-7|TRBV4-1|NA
CASSQMDSLHYEQYF
TGCGCCAGCAGCCAGATGGACAGTCTCCATTACGAGCAGTACTTC
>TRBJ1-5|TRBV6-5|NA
CASRYSQDQPQHF
TGTGCCAGCAGGTACTCACAGGATCAGCCCCAGCATTTT
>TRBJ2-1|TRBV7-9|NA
CASSLAQGVVYEQFF
TGTGCCAGCAGCTTAGCCCAGGGTGTTGTTTATGAGCAGTTCTTC
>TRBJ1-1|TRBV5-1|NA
CASSLRAETEAFF
TGCGCCAGCAGCTTAAGAGCTGAAACTGAAGCTTTCTTT
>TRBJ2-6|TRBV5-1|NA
CASSLDLGAKSGANVLTF
TGCGCCAGCAGCTTGGATTTGGGGGCTAAATCAGGGGCCAACGTCCTGACTTTC
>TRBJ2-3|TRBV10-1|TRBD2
CASSESRDYTDTQYF
TGCGCCAGCAGTGAGTCCCGGGACTACACAGATACGCAGTATTTT
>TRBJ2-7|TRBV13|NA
CASSNWGVAYEQYF
TGTGCCAGCAGCAACTGGGGGGTGGCCTACGAGCAGTACTTC
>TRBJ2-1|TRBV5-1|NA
CASSLEFSSYNEQFF
TGCGCCAGCAGCTTGGAGTTTAGCTCCTACAATGAGCAGTTCTTC
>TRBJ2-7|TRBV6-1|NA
CASSEETASSYEQYF
TGTGCCAGCAGTGAGGAGACAGCAAGCTCCTACGAGCAGTACTTC
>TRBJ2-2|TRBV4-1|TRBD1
CASSSGTGYTGELFF
TGCGCCAGCAGCTCCGGGACAGGATACACCGGGGAGCTGTTTTTT
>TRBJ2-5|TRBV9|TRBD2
CASGSLAGAWETQYF
TGTGCCAGCGGGAGTCTAGCGGGGGCATGGGAGACCCAGTACTTC
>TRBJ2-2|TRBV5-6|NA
CASSLGQNTGELFF
TGTGCCAGCAGCTTGGGTCAGAACACCGGGGAGCTGTTTTTT
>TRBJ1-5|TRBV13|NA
CAKPDQPQHF
TGTGCCAAACCAGATCAGCCCCAGCATTTT
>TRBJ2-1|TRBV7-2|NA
CASSLTRYNEQFF
TGTGCCAGCAGCCTCACGCGGTACAATGAGCAGTTCTTC
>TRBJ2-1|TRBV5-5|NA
CASSLSGSQFF
TGTGCCAGCAGCTTGAGTGGGAGCCAGTTCTTC
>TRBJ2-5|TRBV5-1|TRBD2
CASRPAGGDQETQYF
TGCGCCAGCAGACCAGCGGGGGGGGACCAAGAGACCCAGTACTTC
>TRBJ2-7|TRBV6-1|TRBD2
CASTGTSGSYEQYF
TGTGCCAGCACCGGGACTAGCGGCTCCTACGAGCAGTACTTC
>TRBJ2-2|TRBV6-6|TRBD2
CATRLAGNTGELFF
TGTGCCACCCGACTAGCGGGAAACACCGGGGAGCTGTTTTTT
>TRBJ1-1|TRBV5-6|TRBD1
CASSLVGQYMNTEAFF
TGTGCCAGCAGCTTGGTGGGACAGTACATGAACACTGAAGCTTTCTTT
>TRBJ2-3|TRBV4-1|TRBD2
CASSQDGLAVVRGTDTQYF
TGCGCCAGCAGCCAAGACGGGCTAGCGGTGGTTCGTGGCACAGATACGCAGTATTTT
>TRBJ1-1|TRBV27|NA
CASSRGQPRNTEAFF
TGTGCCAGCAGTCGAGGACAGCCAAGGAACACTGAAGCTTTCTTT